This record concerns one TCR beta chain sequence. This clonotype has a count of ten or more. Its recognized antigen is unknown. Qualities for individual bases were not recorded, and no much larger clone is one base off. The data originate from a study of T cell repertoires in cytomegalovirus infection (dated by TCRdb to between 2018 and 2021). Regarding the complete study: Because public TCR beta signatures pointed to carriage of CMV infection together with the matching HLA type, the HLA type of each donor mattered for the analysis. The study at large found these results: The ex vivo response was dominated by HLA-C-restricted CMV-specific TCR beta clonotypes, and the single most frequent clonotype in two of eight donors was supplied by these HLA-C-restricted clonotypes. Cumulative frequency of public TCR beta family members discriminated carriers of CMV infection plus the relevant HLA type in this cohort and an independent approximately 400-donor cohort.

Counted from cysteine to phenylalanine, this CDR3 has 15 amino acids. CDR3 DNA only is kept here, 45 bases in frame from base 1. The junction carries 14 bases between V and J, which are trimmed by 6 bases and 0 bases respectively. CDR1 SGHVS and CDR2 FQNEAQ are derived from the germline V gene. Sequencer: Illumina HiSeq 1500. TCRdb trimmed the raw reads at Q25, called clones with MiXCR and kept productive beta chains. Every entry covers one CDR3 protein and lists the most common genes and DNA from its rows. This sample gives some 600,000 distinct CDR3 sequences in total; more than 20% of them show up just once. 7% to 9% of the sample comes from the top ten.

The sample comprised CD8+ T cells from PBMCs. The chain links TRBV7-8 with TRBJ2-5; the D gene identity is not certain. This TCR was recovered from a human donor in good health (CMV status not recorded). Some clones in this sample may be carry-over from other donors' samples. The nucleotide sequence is TGTGCCAGCAGTGCAGATATCGGCAACCAAGAGACCCAGTACTTC. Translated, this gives CASSADIGNQETQYF.